A selection of T cell receptor beta chains follows, all from one sample in a study of T cells after yellow fever vaccination. Via MiXCR, TCRdb re-called the 5' RACE reads, giving one row per CDR3 protein. The data show 450,000 to 600,000 distinct CDR3 sequences, about a sixth seen once. The specimen was PBMCs, collected 4 to 6 days after the first yellow fever vaccination. The receptors here all came from a man between 18 and 29 years old who received the YFV17D yellow fever vaccine. CDR3s include the opening cysteine and the closing phenylalanine or tryptophan. The D gene is left open where the match is weak. Where a row states a size, it is once, few, many or the class of an expanded clone; other rows omit it.

abundance | j_gene | len | d_gene | v_gene | CDR3nt | CDR3aa
. | TRBJ1-2 | 15 | TRBD1 | TRBV14 | TGTGCCAGCAGCCACCCTTGGACAGGGAACTATGGCTACACCTTC | CASSHPWTGNYGYTF
. | TRBJ1-1 | 12 | . | TRBV4-1 | TGCGCCAGCAGCCATACGTTGGAGGACCCTTTCTTT | CASSHTLEDPFF
. | TRBJ2-3 | 16 | . | TRBV4-2 | TGTGCCAGCAGCCAAGACGGCGAGCGGAGCACAGATACGCAGTATTTT | CASSQDGERSTDTQYF
once | TRBJ2-3 | 16 | TRBD2 | TRBV9 | TGTGCCAGCAGCGTAGTCCTCGGGGGGGCGGCAGATACGCAGTATTTT | CASSVVLGGAADTQYF
. | TRBJ2-2 | 12 | . | TRBV11-2 | TGTGCCAGCAGCTTACTTAACCGGGAGCTGTTTTTT | CASSLLNRELFF
few | TRBJ1-2 | 15 | . | TRBV6-1 | TGTGCCAGCAATGACCGCGGAACAGGCCGCTATGGCTACACCTTC | CASNDRGTGRYGYTF
many | TRBJ1-5 | 15 | . | TRBV7-2 | TGTGCCAGCAGCTTAGAAGCGACAGTAAATCAGCCCCAGCATTTT | CASSLEATVNQPQHF
few | TRBJ2-1 | 13 | . | TRBV5-1 | TGCGCCAGCAGCTTGGGGTCTCGGAATGAGCAGTTCTTC | CASSLGSRNEQFF
. | TRBJ1-5 | 15 | . | TRBV20-1 | TGCAGTGCCGCGGGACCCACCGGGAGCAATCAGCCCCAGCATTTT | CSAAGPTGSNQPQHF
. | TRBJ1-1 | 14 | TRBD1 | TRBV6-5 | TGTGCCAGCAGTTACCCCGGGACAGGGGGTGAAGCTTTCTTT | CASSYPGTGGEAFF
. | TRBJ1-1 | 14 | . | TRBV20-1 | TGCAGTGCGCCTACAGGGAGGATGAACACTGAAGCTTTCTTT | CSAPTGRMNTEAFF
. | TRBJ1-1 | 14 | . | TRBV5-1 | TGCGCCAGCAGCCTTGGGGTCATGAACACTGAAGCTTTCTTT | CASSLGVMNTEAFF
many | TRBJ2-2 | 12 | . | TRBV29-1 | TGCAGCGGCAAAACTCCAGGCGGGGAGCTGTTTTTT | CSGKTPGGELFF
few | TRBJ2-5 | 14 | TRBD2 | TRBV7-2 | TGTGCCAGCAGCTTCATGCGGGGGGAAGAGACCCAGTACTTC | CASSFMRGEETQYF
. | TRBJ2-1 | 14 | . | TRBV2 | TGTGCCAGCCGAGGGGTCAGGCACTACAATGAGCAGTTCTTC | CASRGVRHYNEQFF
. | TRBJ2-2 | 17 | . | TRBV20-1 | TGCAGTGCTAGAGGCCCCAGCGAGGGGACGAACACCGGGGAGCTGTTTTTT | CSARGPSEGTNTGELFF
few | TRBJ1-1 | 15 | . | TRBV9 | TGTGCCAGCAGCGTAGAACTGGGGGCGAGCACTGAAGCTTTCTTT | CASSVELGASTEAFF
. | TRBJ2-3 | 13 | . | TRBV20-1 | TGCAGTGTCCCGGGGGCCGGCACAGATACGCAGTATTTT | CSVPGAGTDTQYF
few | TRBJ2-3 | 19 | . | TRBV11-1 | TGTGCCAGCAGCTTCAGCTGGGGGGAGTTTGGTCGAAGCACAGATACGCAGTATTTT | CASSFSWGEFGRSTDTQYF
. | TRBJ1-1 | 13 | . | TRBV6-6 | TGTGCCAGCACCCTAAGCGGGCACACTGAAGCTTTCTTT | CASTLSGHTEAFF
. | TRBJ2-5 | 14 | TRBD1 | TRBV10-3 | TGTGCCATCAGATCAGACAGGGTCGGAGAGACCCAGTACTTC | CAIRSDRVGETQYF
. | TRBJ2-2 | 15 | TRBD2 | TRBV5-1 | TGCGCCAGCAGCTCGACTAGCCCCAACACCGGGGAGCTGTTTTTT | CASSSTSPNTGELFF
. | TRBJ2-2 | 14 | . | TRBV5-1 | TGCGCCAGCAGCTCGGACGGGAACACCGGGGAGCTGTTTTTT | CASSSDGNTGELFF
few | TRBJ1-3 | 15 | TRBD1 | TRBV20-1 | TGCAGTGCTAGGGACAGGGGGCTGTCTGGAAACACCATATATTTT | CSARDRGLSGNTIYF
. | TRBJ2-3 | 12 | . | TRBV5-1 | TGCGCCAGCAGCTGGCAGCGAGATACGCAGTATTTT | CASSWQRDTQYF
. | TRBJ1-2 | 13 | . | TRBV3-1 | TGTGCCAGCAGCCAGACTGCTCACTTGGGCTACACCTTC | CASSQTAHLGYTF
. | TRBJ2-1 | 16 | TRBD1 | TRBV5-8 | TGTGCCAGCAGCCCCGGACAGGGTATAACCTACAATGAGCAGTTCTTC | CASSPGQGITYNEQFF
. | TRBJ1-1 | 13 | . | TRBV18 | TGTGCCAGCTCACCACGGGGAATCAATGAAGCTTTCTTT | CASSPRGINEAFF
. | TRBJ2-3 | 12 | . | TRBV6-1 | TGTGCCAGCGGTGAAGCCACAGATACGCAGTATTTT | CASGEATDTQYF
many | TRBJ1-5 | 14 | . | TRBV6-1 | TGTGCCAGCAGTGATCAGGGAGACTATCAGCCCCAGCATTTT | CASSDQGDYQPQHF
few | TRBJ1-1 | 13 | . | TRBV19 | TGTGCCAGTAGTATAAGGGGGGGGGCTGAAGCTTTCTTT | CASSIRGGAEAFF
. | TRBJ2-5 | 13 | . | TRBV29-1 | TGCAGCGTTGAAACAGGGAAGTCAGAGACCCAGTACTTC | CSVETGKSETQYF
. | TRBJ2-5 | 13 | . | TRBV20-1 | TGCAGTGCTACCCAGGGACGGGAGGAGACCCAGTACTTC | CSATQGREETQYF
few | TRBJ1-1 | 14 | . | TRBV14 | TGTGCCAGCAGCCAAGACGGGGGGGCCTTGAAAGCTTTCTTT | CASSQDGGALKAFF
few | TRBJ1-5 | 14 | . | TRBV20-1 | TGCAGTGCTACGGACCCAGGGACCGATCAGCCCCAGCATTTT | CSATDPGTDQPQHF
. | TRBJ2-1 | 13 | . | TRBV3-1 | TGTGCCAGCAGCTACAAGGGTTACAATGAGCAGTTCTTC | CASSYKGYNEQFF
few | TRBJ2-7 | 15 | . | TRBV7-9 | TGTGCCAGCAGCCCCGGCGGGGGCCATTTCTACGAGCAGTACTTC | CASSPGGGHFYEQYF